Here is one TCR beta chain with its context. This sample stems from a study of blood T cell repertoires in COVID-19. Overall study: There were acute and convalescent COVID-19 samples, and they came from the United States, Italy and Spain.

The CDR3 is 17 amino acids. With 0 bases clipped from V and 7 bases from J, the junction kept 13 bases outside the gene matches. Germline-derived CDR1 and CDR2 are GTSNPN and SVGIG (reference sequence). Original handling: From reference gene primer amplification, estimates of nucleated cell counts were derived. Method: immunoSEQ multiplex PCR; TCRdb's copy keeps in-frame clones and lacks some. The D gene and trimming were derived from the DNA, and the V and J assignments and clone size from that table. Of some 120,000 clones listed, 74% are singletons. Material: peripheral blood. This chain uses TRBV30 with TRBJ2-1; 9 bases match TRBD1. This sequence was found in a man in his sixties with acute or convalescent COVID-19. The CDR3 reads CAWSVESGTGLSNEQFF. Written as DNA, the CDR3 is TGTGCCTGGAGTGTAGAATCTGGGACAGGGCTCTCAAATGAGCAGTTCTTC.